There are a few counts of the clone carrying this T cell receptor (beta chain). This CDR3 spans 15 amino acids. Trimming cost V 3 bases and J 5 bases, with 13 bases left between them. The germline V gene encodes CDR1 SGHVT and CDR2 SQSDAQ. Terminally differentiated effector memory CD45RA+ cells were excluded from the naive CD8 cells, which were CD45RO-negative and positively selected for CCR7. All donors were Caucasian adults living in Nashville, Tennessee. This specimen comes from a study of shared clonotypes between healthy human individuals. Study at large: Sampling drew on donors who were a couple of women and a few men aged 18 to 49.

The authors ran the assay at deep level. It was across several immunoSEQ plates that each subset's genomic DNA was evenly split. Libraries were prepared by immunoSEQ multiplex PCR; TCRdb keeps only in-frame clonotypes and omits some of them. Found here are over 2 million clones, less than 95% of them singletons; the top ten hold 1.1%. The chain is built from TRBV7-4 and TRBJ1-4, with D perhaps matching TRBD1 (5 bases). This TCR was sampled from a young man in good health. The sample consisted of naive CD8+ T cells sorted from blood. The CDR3 region is CASSFTGTQNEKLFF. Written as DNA, the CDR3 is TGTGCCAGCAGCTTCACCGGGACCCAAAATGAAAAACTGTTTTTT.